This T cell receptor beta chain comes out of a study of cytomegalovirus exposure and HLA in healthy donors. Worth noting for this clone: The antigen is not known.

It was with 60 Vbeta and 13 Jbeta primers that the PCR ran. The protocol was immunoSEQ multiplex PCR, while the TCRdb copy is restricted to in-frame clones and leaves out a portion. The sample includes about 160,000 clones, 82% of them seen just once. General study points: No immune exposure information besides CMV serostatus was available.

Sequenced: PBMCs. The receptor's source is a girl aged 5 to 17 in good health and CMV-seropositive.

Here the CDR3 reads CASSPSGYGNTEAFF. CDR3 nucleotides: TGTGCCAGCAGTCCCAGCGGGTACGGTAACACTGAAGCTTTCTTT. The rearrangement joins TRBV27 to TRBJ1-1; D call uncertain. Trimming left V 5 bases short and J 2 bases short, with 15 bases between. Per the germline V gene, CDR1 is MNHEY and CDR2 is SMNVEV (reference sequence). CDR3 length equals 15 residues.